A selection of T cell receptor beta chains follows, all from one sample in a study of T and B cells in COVID-19 patients. TCRdb reprocessed the multiplex PCR reads via MiXCR and lists one record per CDR3 protein. The sample includes about 20,000 distinct CDR3 sequences, under 30% of them seen just once. Sequenced sample: blood. The receptors were gathered from a human donor who had recovered from COVID-19. Each CDR3 is given with its conserved first and last residue. Each record gives: clone size, V gene, J gene, D gene, CDR3 protein, CDR3 DNA. A D gene is named only where the DNA matches it firmly. Expanded clones get a size class; other rows say once, few or many, or leave the size out.

few	TRBV12-3/TRBV12-4	TRBJ1-2	.	CASSSARYTGYTF	TGTGCCAGCAGTTCGGCACGGTACACAGGCTACACCTTC
few	TRBV30	TRBJ2-1	.	CAWSVEVEGNEQFF	TGTGCCTGGAGTGTAGAGGTCGAGGGCAATGAGCAGTTCTTC
.	TRBV6-1	TRBJ2-3	TRBD2	CASSGGGGLTDTQYF	TGTGCCAGCAGTGGGGGGGGGGGTTTGACAGATACGCAGTATTTT
.	TRBV18	TRBJ2-3	.	CASSPGEPPGDTQYF	TGTGCCAGCTCCCCTGGGGAGCCTCCGGGAGATACGCAGTATTTT
many	TRBV19	TRBJ2-7	.	CASSSPPGVYEQYF	TGTGCCAGTAGTAGCCCCCCGGGAGTTTACGAGCAGTACTTC
.	TRBV5-6	TRBJ1-2	.	CASSLTGYGYTF	TGTGCCAGCAGCTTGACAGGATATGGCTACACCTTC
few	TRBV6-1	TRBJ2-5	TRBD1	CASGYRGQGETQYF	TGTGCCAGCGGCTACAGGGGGCAGGGAGAGACCCAGTACTTC
.	TRBV30	TRBJ1-3	TRBD1	CAWSAPGTGYSGNTIYF	TGTGCCTGGAGCGCCCCCGGGACAGGCTACTCTGGAAACACCATATATTTT
few	TRBV12-3/TRBV12-4	TRBJ2-7	.	CASSLAVQAREQYF	TGTGCCAGCAGTTTAGCGGTGCAAGCTCGGGAGCAGTACTTC
medium-sized	TRBV19	TRBJ2-1	TRBD1	CATEGQGNDAQFF	TGTGCCACCGAGGGACAGGGGAATGATGCGCAGTTCTTC
few	TRBV30	TRBJ1-4	TRBD1	CAWRGQGSEKLFF	TGTGCCTGGAGGGGACAGGGAAGTGAAAAACTGTTTTTT
many	TRBV6-5	TRBJ2-7	TRBD1	CASSTGTGWYEQYF	TGTGCCAGCAGTACCGGGACAGGGTGGTACGAGCAGTACTTC
.	TRBV18	TRBJ1-1	.	CASSPSPGQLNTEAFF	TGTGCCAGCTCACCCTCACCCGGACAGCTGAACACTGAAGCTTTCTTT
.	TRBV20-1	TRBJ1-3	.	CSASDTNTIYF	TGCAGTGCTAGTGATACCAACACCATATATTTT
many	TRBV29-1	TRBJ2-5	TRBD2	CSVGYGIAGGGGTQYF	TGCAGCGTTGGCTACGGAATAGCGGGAGGGGGGGGGACCCAGTACTTC
.	TRBV30	TRBJ1-4	TRBD1	CAWTPGTGFQVGEKLFF	TGTGCCTGGACCCCCGGGACAGGGTTCCAGGTCGGTGAAAAACTGTTTTTT
few	TRBV6-1	TRBJ2-7	.	CASRPQGNSHEQYF	TGTGCCAGCAGGCCCCAGGGGAATTCCCACGAGCAGTACTTC
medium-sized	TRBV19	TRBJ2-2	.	CASSTLGLANTGELFF	TGTGCCAGTAGTACCCTCGGACTTGCGAACACCGGGGAGCTGTTTTTT
medium-sized	TRBV29-1	TRBJ2-7	.	CSVLGHLYEQYF	TGCAGCGTCCTGGGACACTTATACGAGCAGTACTTC
.	TRBV19	TRBJ1-5	TRBD1	CASSPNSPGQGAGYSDQPQHF	TGTGCCAGTAGTCCAAATTCGCCGGGACAGGGGGCTGGGTACTCGGATCAGCCCCAGCATTTT
medium-sized	TRBV19	TRBJ2-1	.	CASSLTGNEQFF	TGTGCCAGTAGTCTCACGGGCAATGAGCAGTTCTTC
many	TRBV19	TRBJ1-5	.	CASSRSANQPQHF	TGTGCCAGTAGTAGGTCAGCCAATCAGCCCCAGCATTTT
few	TRBV15	TRBJ1-4	.	CATSNRPLERDEKLFF	TGTGCCACCAGCAACCGGCCCCTTGAGAGGGATGAAAAACTGTTTTTT
.	TRBV11-1	TRBJ2-5	.	CASSLTQGSAWETQYF	TGTGCCAGCAGCTTAACCCAGGGGAGCGCGTGGGAGACCCAGTACTTC
few	TRBV6-5	TRBJ1-6	.	CASSGGAGNSPLHF	TGTGCCAGCAGTGGGGGCGCGGGGAATTCACCCCTCCACTTT
few	TRBV7-6	TRBJ2-3	.	CASSRTILLSTDTQYF	TGTGCCAGCAGCCGGACAATTCTTCTTAGCACAGATACGCAGTATTTT
.	TRBV29-1	TRBJ2-3	TRBD1	CSVGQGNADTQYF	TGCAGCGTTGGACAGGGGAACGCAGATACGCAGTATTTT
.	TRBV30	TRBJ2-1	.	CAWSVGLVRAGYKEQFF	TGTGCCTGGAGTGTCGGGCTAGTTCGCGCTGGATACAAAGAGCAGTTCTTC
.	TRBV19	TRBJ1-1	TRBD1	CASSKTDRGLMNTEAFF	TGTGCCAGTAGCAAAACGGACAGGGGCCTAATGAACACTGAAGCTTTCTTT
few	TRBV30	TRBJ1-3	.	CAWSGQGTGNTIYF	TGTGCCTGGAGTGGGCAGGGGACTGGAAACACCATATATTTT
few	TRBV5-4	TRBJ2-5	.	CASSLDLLVGETQYF	TGTGCCAGCAGCTTGGATTTACTAGTGGGGGAGACCCAGTACTTC
many	TRBV19	TRBJ2-1	.	CASSMWGAYNEQFF	TGTGCCAGTAGTATGTGGGGGGCCTACAATGAGCAGTTCTTC
.	TRBV5-4	TRBJ2-7	.	CASSLVGAENYEQYF	TGTGCCAGCAGCTTGGTCGGAGCGGAAAATTACGAGCAGTACTTC
few	TRBV19	TRBJ2-3	TRBD2	CASTQLAGGGDTQYF	TGTGCCAGTACTCAACTAGCGGGGGGCGGAGATACGCAGTATTTT
few	TRBV12-3/TRBV12-4	TRBJ1-2	.	CASSPRGGPGYTF	TGTGCCAGCAGTCCGAGGGGGGGGCCTGGCTACACCTTC
medium-sized	TRBV5-5	TRBJ2-3	.	CASSLEVQGADTQYF	TGTGCCAGCAGCTTGGAGGTACAGGGAGCAGATACGCAGTATTTT
few	TRBV6-5	TRBJ2-3	.	CASSYLGSTDTQYF	TGTGCCAGCAGTTACTTAGGTAGCACAGATACGCAGTATTTT
few	TRBV5-6	TRBJ1-1	TRBD1	CASRPQGARDTEAFF	TGTGCCAGCAGGCCGCAGGGGGCGAGGGACACTGAAGCTTTCTTT
.	TRBV30	TRBJ2-5	.	CAWSLTRGGETQYF	TGTGCCTGGAGTCTTACTAGGGGTGGAGAGACCCAGTACTTC
.	TRBV6-1	TRBJ1-4	TRBD1	CASSEWDRGGEKLFF	TGTGCCAGCAGTGAGTGGGACAGGGGAGGTGAAAAACTGTTTTTT
.	TRBV6-1	TRBJ1-1	TRBD1	CASSAQHPGQGGNTEAFF	TGTGCCAGCAGTGCCCAACATCCGGGACAGGGGGGTAACACTGAAGCTTTCTTT
few	TRBV18	TRBJ2-1	.	CASSLIDSSEQFF	TGTGCCAGCTCACTCATCGACAGTTCCGAGCAGTTCTTC
few	TRBV12-3/TRBV12-4	TRBJ2-5	TRBD1	CASSNDRGRETQYF	TGTGCCAGCAGCAACGACAGGGGACGGGAGACCCAGTACTTC